In this sample, the clone carrying this TCR beta chain turned up a few times. Its target is not known. CDR1 and CDR2 from the germline V gene are SEHNR and FQNEAQ (reference sequence). The CDR3 runs to 13 residues. Trimming cost V 5 bases and J 7 bases, with 15 bases left between them. 5'RACE primed at constant segments yielded TCR alpha and TCR beta cDNA libraries bearing sample barcodes and UMIs. TCRdb fed the 5' RACE reads into MiXCR, producing one record per CDR3 protein. The profile covers about 320,000 distinct CDR3 sequences, with 14% appearing a single time and roughly 21% taken by the ten largest. The source of the sample is a study of T-cell memory formation after mild COVID-19. Study results and caveats: Later expanders leaned CD4+, whereas clones that contracted between day 15 and 85 were balanced CD4/CD8. Memory from before infection featured some responding clones, which suggests cross-reactive memory joined. SARS-CoV-2 specificity was not confirmed for second-wave clones peaking on day 37.

The V gene is TRBV7-9, the J gene TRBJ2-7; D is uncertain. The sequence was collected from a man between 18 and 29 years old who had mild COVID-19 (a few samples of this study predate the infection). Cell type and time point are not known. Source material: PBMCs or a T cell subset sorted from them (not recorded which). CDR3 nucleotide sequence: TGTGCCAGCAGCCCCCAAGGCCCTGGGGAGCAGTACTTC. It yields the protein CASSPQGPGEQYF.